This TCR beta chain appears in the sequencing data of a study of post-analysis software for immune sequencing data. Study as a whole: Relapsing-remitting, secondary progressive and progressive-relapsing multiple sclerosis were all included among the disease courses.

Notes on the study in general: The five TRBV segments detected at higher frequency in patients than in controls included TRBV5-6, TRBV5-1 and TRBV20-1. Compared with controls, patients showed significantly lower normalized Chao1 diversity.

There are 14 residues in the CDR3. Germline V gives CDR1 DFQATT, CDR2 SNEGSKA (reference sequence). A few counts support this clonotype. Its target is unknown. Built from TCR beta cDNA, the libraries had unique molecular identifiers in them. Some 500,000 cDNA molecules were recovered from an input of about 0.9 to 10 million T cells. TCRdb re-called the PCR reads through MiXCR, storing one row per CDR3 protein. The sample yields 430,000 or so distinct CDR3 sequences, 39% seen once. Sequencing was carried out using blood. The chain combines TRBV20-1 with TRBJ2-5; TRBD1 is a possible D gene (6 bases). Near its end, the DNA agrees better with TRBJ2-7, so the J call may be wrong. This receptor was identified in a girl aged 2 to 9 with multiple sclerosis. This CDR3 is CSATVPRGTNEQYF. CDR3 coding DNA: TGCAGTGCCACCGTCCCCAGGGGAACTAACGAGCAGTACTTC.